This T cell receptor beta chain was sequenced for a study of OX40 agonist ivuxolimab in advanced cancers. Looking at the study overall: A male proportion of 82.7% was recorded, with mean age about 54 years and range roughly 23 to 85. Partial response was recorded in three patients: one hepatocellular carcinoma and two cutaneous melanoma cases. Whole-study results and caveats: Still undetermined is the antigen specificity of the expanded peripheral T cells.

Trimming removed 3 bases from V and 11 bases from J, with 16 bases in between. The CDR3 runs 13 residues. CDR1 is SGHDN and CDR2 is FVKESK in the germline V gene. The data were produced by immunoSEQ multiplex PCR, yet TCRdb's version contains in-frame clones alone and is incomplete. In the table there are about 48,000 clones, 80% to 90% of which are singletons. In the case of this clone: Its antigen is not identified.

The genes are TRBV14 and TRBJ1-1, with D uncertain. The receptor's source is an adult with an advanced solid tumor such as melanoma, head and neck, liver or kidney cancer. The sequenced sample was CD4+ or CD8+ T cells sorted from blood, obtained in a trial of the OX40 agonist ivuxolimab. CDR3 loop: CASSQQGSYRAFF. The CDR3 nucleotides read TGTGCCAGCAGCCAGCAAGGATCTTATCGGGCTTTCTTT.